This T cell receptor beta chain was sequenced in a study of shared clonotypes between healthy human individuals (dated by TCRdb to about 2020). For the wider study: The cohort included a few men and two women between 18 and 49 years of age. Per donor, three plates each were used for CD4 naive and CD4 memory, two for CD8 naive, and one for CD8 memory. The study deeply sequenced blood TCR repertoires of about 5 healthy adults to estimate repertoire size and the extent of clonotype sharing between individuals. To increase sequencing depth and limit assay-specific biases, TCR repertoire library preparation and sequencing were carried out by different laboratories using diverse techniques. Between about 0.8 and 9 billion PBMCs per donor were obtained by leukapheresis. Results the study describes overall, beyond this receptor: When a handful of donors were compared, the shared fraction of clonotypes was about 5% for naive CD4, approximately 3.5% for naive CD8, 2% to 2.5% for memory CD4, and about 0.36% for memory CD8. Naive subsets generally had larger estimated clonotype richness than memory subsets. Because the study included only a small number of donors, the genetic and exposure-history diversity represented was limited. Sampling was restricted to blood, and TCR repertoires in tissues likely differ from the TCR repertoires found in blood. Pairwise subsampling indicated that sequencing depth was expected to affect the degree of clonotype sharing among donors. Even with the large sequencing depth, rarefaction of the sorted-subset datasets indicated that sequencing was incomplete. Higher generation probabilities were observed for clonotypes shared by all four sorted-subset donors than for non-shared clonotypes.

Using the deep immunoSEQ assay, TCR CDR3 regions were amplified from genomic DNA by multiplex PCR. Extracted genomic DNA from each cell subset was spread evenly across all wells of several immunoSEQ 96-well plates, with each plate serving as a replicate. For sorted subsets, around 200 ng genomic DNA, equal to some 30,000 T cell genomes, was loaded into each replicate PCR. Purified libraries were quantified with a Qubit 3.0 fluorometer, sized on a Bioanalyzer 2100, and re-quantified with the KAPA Library Quantification kit. Every immunoSEQ 96-well plate was sequenced on a separate single-read 150-cycle Illumina NextSeq 550 flow cell. As for how the authors treated the data: Because only junctional sequences without quality scores were contained in the immunoSEQ output, filtering matching that applied to full-length reads could not be performed. To assign V/J genes and CDR3, sequences were annotated using PyIR, a Python wrapper for IgBLAST v1.9, with IMGT germline references. Any read was removed if the V/J assignment was weak (E-value above 1e-6), the CDR3 was missing, or the read contained stop codons, out-of-frame junctions, or ambiguous translated residues. V3J clonotypes were defined by identical inferred V gene, J gene, and CDR3 amino acid sequence. Percentage overlap between repertoires was calculated by dividing the number of shared unique clonotypes by the size of the smaller repertoire. Richness of each repertoire was evaluated using RTK rarefaction, the Chao1 estimator, and Recon v2.1 estimates of unobserved clonotypes. Generation probabilities were computed with OLGA for all TCRbeta clonotypes obtained by the gDNA method from four donors. In its TCRdb copy, this immuneACCESS table keeps in-frame sequences only and misses some clones. Where compared with another copy, unresolved V genes explain less than half of these, and the others have no known cause. V, J and clone size reflect that table, while D and trimming were determined from the DNA. Present in this sample are about 2 million clones, approximately 94% of which were seen just once. The ten largest clones capture 0.9% to 1.5% of the sample.

CD8 naive samples consisted of CD45RO-negative cells that were positively selected for CCR7, yielding a CD45RA+CCR7+ population without TemRA cells. The donors were healthy, HIV-negative adults who had no recently reported acute infections or vaccinations. Only Caucasian adults living in Nashville, Tennessee, USA were represented among the donors. After blood collection by leukapheresis, PBMCs were isolated using Ficoll-Histopaque density gradient centrifugation and then cryopreserved in the vapor phase of liquid nitrogen. Analytical flow cytometry was used to check the purity and quantity of each magnetically sorted T cell population. Genomic DNA was isolated from every sorted fraction and measured by UV absorbance on a Nanodrop 2000c. The germline V gene (reference sequence) provides CDR1 MNHEY and CDR2 SMNVEV. Trimming takes 8 bases from V and 2 bases from J, and the germline ends sit 13 bases apart. The CDR3 starts with the cysteine, ends with the phenylalanine, and has 13 residues. Kept here is only the CDR3 DNA, which spans 39 bases and is read in frame from base 1.

The count of this clone is one. Its cognate antigen has yet to be identified. Base qualities are not provided; no much larger clone lies one nucleotide away. The V and J genes are TRBV27 and TRBJ2-7, with TRBD2 as a weak D call on 5 bases. This clonotype was obtained from a man younger than 30 in good health. The sample was naive CD8+ T cells sorted from blood. The sample's cell subset or site, from its label and the paper: CD45RA+CCR7+. In nucleotide form, the sequence is TGTGCCAGCTCCAGCGGTTTCCCCTACGAGCAGTACTTC. Its translation is CASSSGFPYEQYF.